This T cell receptor (beta chain) derives from a study of PD-1 blockade in classical Hodgkin lymphoma. Each patient experienced a relapse that followed autologous stem cell transplantation, and brentuximab vedotin exposure varied. The protocol was immunoSEQ multiplex PCR, while the TCRdb copy is restricted to in-frame clones and leaves out a portion. The table lists about 6,500 clones, around 77% of them singletons. Per germline, CDR1 MDHEN and CDR2 SYDVKM. The CDR3 covers 15 residues. Trimming removed 6 bases at V and 0 bases at J, with 12 bases between. The source is a human donor with classical Hodgkin lymphoma. Here the sequenced sample was peripheral blood mononuclear cells (PBMCs), taken at baseline. The rearrangement uses TRBV28 and TRBJ2-1; a weak D match, TRBD2 (6 bases). CDR3 bases: TGTGCCAGCAGGGGAGGAGGTAGCTCCTACAATGAGCAGTTCTTC. This codes for CASRGGGSSYNEQFF.